This T cell receptor beta chain comes out of a study of blood T cell repertoires in COVID-19. Original handling: By means of reference gene primer amplification, nucleated cell counts were estimated. Assay used: immunoSEQ multiplex PCR; TCRdb lists only in-frame clones, some missing. V and J calls and clone size are copied from that table; D and trimming were computed from the DNA. The sample lists 200,000 to 250,000 clones; around 91% were seen once. Adults between roughly 18 and 100 years of age took part from under 25 US areas. Self-reported history from a screening survey and questionnaire set each donor's cohort. Deletions cut 4 bases from V and 5 bases from J, with 9 bases between. CDR3 length: 13 residues. The germline gives CDR1 LNHDA, CDR2 SQIVND (reference sequence).

The chain recombines TRBV19 with TRBJ2-1, with a possible D match to TRBD2 (6 bases). Sequences were obtained from PBMCs or T cells enriched from blood (not recorded which). This sequence was found in a woman aged 18-30 years in a cohort exposed to, infected with or recovered from COVID-19 (not recorded which). The CDR3 loop is CASSRDFNNEQFF. In nucleotides, the CDR3 is TGTGCCAGTAGTAGGGACTTCAACAATGAGCAGTTCTTC.